This TCR beta chain was sequenced during a study of blood T cells in healthy people across ages. Study results and limitations: In these data, TCR beta diversity tracked strongly with naive T cell percentage.

Primers used in a second PCR of about 6 to 11 cycles were a sample-barcoded 5' primer and a J-beta primer mix. TCRdb itself ran the 5' RACE reads through MiXCR, one entry per CDR3 protein. Of around 1,900,000 distinct CDR3 sequences listed, about two fifths were seen once; the top ten hold about 21%. The CDR3 length is 16 residues. From germline, CDR1 is SGHTA and CDR2 FQGNSA. Trimming took 3 bases from V and 2 from J, leaving 17 bases between them. This clonotype was picked up a small number of times. Its matching antigen is unknown. The chain uses TRBV7-2 and TRBJ2-7, with D maybe TRBD2 (6 bases). Sequenced: blood. The source is a human donor in good health. The CDR3 DNA reads TGTGCCAGCAGCTTGAACGGGGGTCGCCCTACCTACGAGCAGTACTTC. It encodes CASSLNGGRPTYEQYF.